These 12 T cell receptor beta chains came from one sample sequenced in a study of human T cells and chemical hapten exposure. TCRdb used MiXCR to reprocess the RACE reads, holding one entry per CDR3 protein. Of some 120,000 distinct CDR3 sequences listed, around 8.2% are singletons. The sample's time point: healthy volunteer bleed at 2 weeks. The total RNA was obtained from whole blood that was not fractionated. The sequenced sample consisted of whole blood. Receptors originate from a male donor in good health. Some clones in this sample may be carry-over from other donors' samples.

The table lists this clonotype with a few counts. J is TRBJ1-5 and V is TRBV14, with D perhaps TRBD1 (5 bases). The CDR3 length is 14 residues. Trimming pared 4 bases from V and 2 bases from J, leaving 9 bases between. Germline CDR1 is SGHDN and CDR2 is FVKESK. CDR3 in DNA: TGTGCCAGCAGCCTTCTAGGGGGCAATCAGCCCCAGCATTTT. This sequence encodes CASSLLGGNQPQHF.

Only a few counts were recorded for this clonotype. CDR3 in DNA: TGCGCCAGCAGCTTGGGAGGGGGCACCTACAATGAGCAGTTCTTC. Amino acids: CASSLGGGTYNEQFF. The rearrangement joins TRBV5-1 to TRBJ2-1; 7 bases align to TRBD1. CDR1 is SGHRS, CDR2 YFSETQ, per germline. This CDR3 spans 15 amino acids. V gave up 0 bases and J gave up 2 bases; unmatched junction bases: 2.

In its sample, this clonotype was seen once. The rearrangement uses TRBV4-2 and TRBJ2-5; D might be TRBD1 or TRBD2, each matching 6 bases. The V and J ends lost 0 bases and 2 bases respectively, with 10 bases between them. The CDR3 length is 15 residues. CDR1 LGHNA and CDR2 YNFKEQ come from the germline V gene. Here the CDR3 DNA reads TGTGCCAGCAGCCAAGATGGGGGGCTACAAGAGACCCAGTACTTC. Translation gives CASSQDGGLQETQYF.

This clonotype was observed a handful of times. The chain combines TRBV27 with TRBJ2-7; D is unclear. CDR3 length: 15 residues. In germline, CDR1 is MNHEY, CDR2 SMNVEV (reference sequence). V shed 2 bases and J shed 0 bases, with 11 bases lying between them. DNA of the CDR3: TGTGCCAGCAGTTTAAGGTCAGCTCTCTCCTACGAGCAGTACTTC. Amino acid sequence: CASSLRSALSYEQYF.

This clonotype appeared a few times. One end of the junction does not line up with germline, which may come from a read error. The rearrangement joins TRBV12-5 to TRBJ2-1; the D gene is possibly TRBD1 (6 bases). Germline V CDR1 and CDR2: LGHNT, FRNRAP. The CDR3 totals 15 residues. This CDR3 reads CASGLFPTGPAIILF. CDR3 DNA: TGTGCTAGTGGTTTGTTCCCAACAGGGCCGGCAATCATACTCTTC.

Comments on this clonotype: A read error may explain this, as a much larger clone is one base away. The chain links TRBV12-3 or TRBV12-4 to TRBJ1-6; 10 positions match TRBD1. The trim removed 5 bases at V and 6 bases at J, leaving 4 bases unmatched. The CDR3 runs to 15 residues. This CDR3 is CASSDGTGVNSPLHF. The CDR3 DNA is TGTGCCAGCAGTGACGGGACAGGGGTTAATTCACCCCTCCACTTT.

This clonotype was counted only a few times. V and J are TRBV12-3 or TRBV12-4 and TRBJ2-1; TRBD1 or TRBD2 may be the D gene (5 bases each). This CDR3 is 15 amino acids long. Trimming stripped 2 bases from V and 8 bases from J, with 16 bases between. CDR3 sequence (DNA): TGTGCCAGCAGTTTATCGGGGCCCGTACGGGATGAGCAGTTCTTC. It is translated as CASSLSGPVRDEQFF.

This chain uses TRBV20-1 with TRBJ1-1; D gene uncertain. The germline V gene encodes CDR1 DFQATT and CDR2 SNEGSKA (reference sequence). V was clipped by 6 bases and J by 4 bases, with 12 bases between them. This CDR3 comprises 12 residues. DNA for the CDR3: TGCAGTGCCTCCCCACGGACCACTGAAGCTTTCTTT. It encodes CSASPRTTEAFF.

This clonotype showed up many times. This chain links TRBV5-1 with TRBJ2-5; D may be TRBD2 (5 bases). Trimming removed 1 base from V and 3 bases from J, with 13 bases in between. The V gene's germline CDR1 is SGHRS and CDR2 YFSETQ. The CDR3 has 15 residues. The CDR3 DNA sequence: TGCGCCAGCAGCTTGATAGCGAGACATAAAGAGACCCAGTACTTC. The encoded protein is CASSLIARHKETQYF. Full variable domain (remainder filled in from reference TRBV5-1 and TRBJ2-5): KAGVTQTPRYLIKTRGQQVTLSCSPISGHRSVSWYQQTPGQGLQFLFEYFSETQRNKGNFPGRFSGRQFSNSRSEMNVSTLELGDSALYLCASSLIARHKETQYFGPGTRLLVL.

The V gene is TRBV13, the J gene TRBJ1-2; 7 bases are a match to TRBD1. The V and J ends lost 9 bases and 8 bases, in that order; junction bases with no gene match: 9. From germline, CDR1 is PRHDT and CDR2 FYEKMQ (reference sequence). The CDR3 sequence is 12 residues long. The chain's CDR3 is CASNRGTEGYTF. DNA of the CDR3: TGTGCCAGTAACAGGGGAACGGAAGGCTACACCTTC.

This clonotype appeared a few times. The rearrangement joins TRBV7-9 to TRBJ2-1; TRBD1 aligns across 8 bases. V dropped 2 bases and J dropped 5; count of bases not matched to a gene: 5. The germline V gene encodes CDR1 SEHNR and CDR2 FQNEAQ (reference sequence). The CDR3 sequence is 15 residues long. The CDR3 region is CASSLSQGVDNEQFF. The CDR3 bases are TGTGCCAGCAGCTTATCACAGGGGGTAGACAATGAGCAGTTCTTC.

This clonotype appeared many times. The chain recombines TRBV27 with TRBJ1-4, with D unresolved. The CDR3 covers 15 residues. V lost 3 bases and J 0 bases, leaving 8 bases between the germline ends. Germline V gene data show CDR1 as MNHEY and CDR2 as SMNVEV (reference sequence). This CDR3 reads CASSLSDATNEKLFF. The DNA for the CDR3 is TGTGCCAGCAGTTTGTCGGATGCAACTAATGAAAAACTGTTTTTT. The variable domain in full, completed from reference TRBV27 and TRBJ1-4, reads EAQVTQNPRYLITVTGKKLTVTCSQNMNHEYMSWYRQDPGLGLRQIYYSMNVEVTDKGDVPEGYKVSRKEKRNFPLILESPSPNQTSLYFCASSLSDATNEKLFFGSGTQLSVL.